These 12 T cell receptor beta chains originate from one sample sequenced in a study of blood T cell repertoires in COVID-19 (dated by TCRdb to the early 2020s). The library was made by the immunoSEQ multiplex PCR assay. TCRdb took over this immuneACCESS table, retaining in-frame rearrangements with V and J assigned. Such tables are incomplete; in checked studies, under half of the missing clones stem from an unresolved V gene, and the remainder is unexplained. A total of about 92,000 clones appear in this sample, about 80% of them only once. The ten largest clones capture about 9.3% of the sample. Sequences were obtained from peripheral blood. These receptors originate from a woman between 65 and 79 years old with acute or convalescent COVID-19.

The rearrangement links TRBV28 to TRBJ2-7, with 11 bases lining up with TRBD2. V trimming: 3 bases; J trimming: 7 bases; junction bases outside the gene matches: 8. CDR3 length: 15 amino acids. CDR1 MDHEN and CDR2 SYDVKM come from the germline V gene. The chain's CDR3 is CASSFLLAGVGEQYF. As DNA, the CDR3 is TGTGCCAGCAGTTTCTTACTAGCGGGAGTGGGGGAGCAGTACTTC. Using reference TRBV28 and TRBJ2-7 for the parts outside the CDR3, the full variable domain is DVKVTQSSRYLVKRTGEKVFLECVQDMDHENMFWYRQDPGLGLRLIYFSYDVKMKEKGDIPEGYSVSREKKERFSLILESASTNQTSMYLCASSFLLAGVGEQYFGPGTRLTVT.

The rearrangement joins TRBV5-4 to TRBJ2-2; TRBD1 matches 8 bases. V shed 3 bases and J 5 bases; nucleotides not matched to a gene: 3. Germline assignment: CDR1 SGHNT and CDR2 YYREEE (reference sequence). CDR3 length equals 14 residues. The CDR3, as DNA: TGTGCCAGCAGCTGGACAGGGAAGACCGGGGAGCTGTTTTTT. Amino acids: CASSWTGKTGELFF.

The CDR3 protein is CASTLQAGVLAFF. CDR3 bases: TGTGCCAGCACCCTCCAGGCGGGGGTATTAGCTTTCTTT. The chain joins TRBV6-5 to TRBJ1-1; weak D call: TRBD1 (5 bases). V shed 7 bases and J shed 10 bases, with 19 bases lying between them. CDR1 is MNHEY and CDR2 is SVGAGI in the germline V gene. The CDR3 spans 13 residues.

This clone has a handful of counts. The chain couples TRBV6-2 or TRBV6-3 to TRBJ1-2; weak D call: TRBD1 (6 bases). V dropped 0 bases and J dropped 8 bases, with 13 bases sitting between them. CDR1 MNHEY and CDR2 SVGEGT come from the germline V gene. CDR3 length: 14 amino acids. The CDR3 region has the DNA TGTGCCAGCAGTTACTCGATACAGGGCTACGGCTACACCTTC. Encoded protein: CASSYSIQGYGYTF.

This clone has just a few counts. This sequence joins TRBV19 and TRBJ2-2; 7 nucleotides agree with TRBD1. CDR3 size: 13 residues. Germline V lookup: CDR1 LNHDA, CDR2 SQIVND (reference sequence). With V trimmed by 7 bases and J by 5 bases, 4 bases remained unmatched. CDR3: CASNTGATGELFF. CDR3 DNA sequence: TGTGCCAGTAACACAGGGGCAACCGGGGAGCTGTTTTTT.

The rearrangement joins TRBV5-1 to TRBJ1-4; D is undetermined. Trimming pared 0 bases from V and 3 bases from J, leaving 6 bases between. Germline V gene data show CDR1 as SGHRS and CDR2 as YFSETQ. This CDR3 spans 14 amino acids. CDR3 amino acids: CASSLGHANEKLFF. CDR3 coding DNA: TGCGCCAGCAGCTTGGGACATGCTAATGAAAAACTGTTTTTT.

Only one count was recorded for this clone. CDR3 residues: CASSAQIQETQYF. CDR3 DNA sequence: TGTGCCAGCAGCGCACAGATCCAAGAGACCCAGTACTTC. The rearrangement joins TRBV11-1 to TRBJ2-5; D ambiguous. The CDR3 loop spans 13 amino acids. CDR1 is SGHAT and CDR2 is FQDESV in the germline V gene (reference sequence). V was pared by 5 bases and J by 1 base, with 8 bases between.

J is TRBJ1-5 and V is TRBV10-3; D uncertain. Germline lookup yields CDR1 ENHRY and CDR2 SYGVKD. V lost 5 bases, J lost 0 bases, and 5 bases lay in between. The CDR3 loop spans 13 amino acids. CDR3 protein: CAISQVSNQPQHF. The CDR3 nucleotides read TGTGCCATCAGTCAGGTTAGCAATCAGCCCCAGCATTTT.

This chain connects TRBV7-2 to TRBJ2-7, with 11 nucleotides matching TRBD2. CDR3 length: 14 residues. The germline gives CDR1 SGHTA, CDR2 FQGNSA. The junction had 7 bases not matched to a gene; V was cut back by 5 bases and J by 7 bases. This CDR3 reads CASSTSGGLREQYF. Here the CDR3 DNA reads TGTGCCAGCAGCACTAGCGGGGGCCTCCGAGAGCAGTACTTC. The whole variable domain, remainder taken from reference TRBV7-2 and TRBJ2-7, is GAGVSQSPSNKVTEKGKDVELRCDPISGHTALYWYRQSLGQGLEFLIYFQGNSAPDKSGLPSDRFSAERTGGSVSTLTIQRTQQEDSAVYLCASSTSGGLREQYFGPGTRLTVT.

This clone was picked up a small number of times. The chain is built from TRBV19 and TRBJ2-7, with TRBD2 matching 10 bases. Per germline, CDR1 LNHDA and CDR2 SQIVND (reference sequence). Trimming at V came to 3 bases and at J to 2 bases, leaving 4 bases not matched to a gene. The CDR3 totals 15 residues. Here the CDR3 reads CASSISLAGTYEQYF. In nucleotides, the CDR3 is TGTGCCAGTAGTATCTCACTAGCGGGAACCTACGAGCAGTACTTC.

The V and J genes are TRBV19 and TRBJ2-5; TRBD2 is a possible D gene (5 bases). CDR3 length: 14 residues. Germline V lookup: CDR1 LNHDA, CDR2 SQIVND (reference sequence). Between the trimmed V and J ends, which lost 1 base and 5 bases, there was a span of 11 bases. The CDR3 sequence: CASSIVGVRETQYF. DNA for the CDR3: TGTGCCAGTAGTATAGTCGGGGTTAGGGAGACCCAGTACTTC.

The chain has TRBV29-1 and TRBJ1-5, with D perhaps TRBD1 (5 bases). The germline V gene has CDR1 SQVTM and CDR2 ANQGSEA. CDR3 length: 14 amino acids. Trimming removed 5 bases from V and 3 bases from J, with 14 bases in between. CDR3 DNA sequence: TGCAGCGTTAAATCGGGGGTCGACAATCAGCCCCAGCATTTT. Protein product: CSVKSGVDNQPQHF.